This is a list of T cell receptor beta chains from one sample in a study of identifying expanded T cells in peripheral blood. Data came from immunoSEQ multiplex PCR; TCRdb stores just in-frame clones and leaves some out. The table has approximately 100,000 clones, around 88% seen once. Material: blood. These receptor sequences come from a person between 18 and 70 years old in good health. The CDR3 runs from the conserved cysteine through the conserved F or W. The D gene is left open where the match is weak. Size tells how often a clone was seen (once, few, many) or the class of an expanded clone, and some rows leave it out.

>-|TRBV7-9|-|TRBJ1-1
TGTGCCAGCGGTGAAGGGCCCACTGAAGCTTTCTTT
CASGEGPTEAFF
>-|TRBV28|-|TRBJ2-2
TGTGCCAGCAGTTTATCGGCAGGACTTGCCGGGGAGCTGTTTTTT
CASSLSAGLAGELFF
>-|TRBV5-4|-|TRBJ2-1
TGTGCCAGCAGCTTGGGCCCGTCGTTACAGTTCTTC
CASSLGPSLQFF
>-|TRBV12-5|-|TRBJ2-1
TGTGCTAGTGGTTTGGTAGCGGACGGAACGCACCACAGTGAGCAGTTCTTC
CASGLVADGTHHSEQFF
>-|TRBV7-8|-|TRBJ1-3
TGTGCCAGCAGCTTATGGGGGAGTGGAAACACCATATATTTT
CASSLWGSGNTIYF
>-|TRBV7-7|-|TRBJ1-1
TGTGCCAGCAGCCAACCCAGGGTACCACGAACCATCACTGAAGCTTTCTTT
CASSQPRVPRTITEAFF
>-|TRBV10-3|TRBD2|TRBJ2-5
TGTGCCATCAGTGCACGCGGGGGGGCATCAGAGACCCAGTACTTC
CAISARGGASETQYF
>-|TRBV7-2|TRBD1|TRBJ1-3
TGTGCCAGCAGCTTAGTGACCGGGACAGGGCTCGGAAACACCATATATTTT
CASSLVTGTGLGNTIYF
>-|TRBV4-1|TRBD1|TRBJ1-2
TGCGCCAGCAGCCAGCCGGGACAGGGGCGCGGCTACACCTTC
CASSQPGQGRGYTF
>-|TRBV4-2|TRBD2|TRBJ2-2
TGTGCCAGCAGCCAAGCGACTAGCGGGGTTAACACCGGGGAGCTGTTTTTT
CASSQATSGVNTGELFF
>-|TRBV9|-|TRBJ2-2
TGTGCCAGCAGCATTAGAGGGCAGGGGAGGTACGGGGAGCTGTTTTTT
CASSIRGQGRYGELFF
>-|TRBV4-3|-|TRBJ1-4
TGCGCCAGCAGCCAATCTCGAAGTGCCTCAACTAATGAAAAACTGTTTTTT
CASSQSRSASTNEKLFF
>-|TRBV7-2|TRBD2|TRBJ2-1
TGTGCCAGCAGCCAAGATCCCAGCGGGGGCAGGAATGAGCAGTTCTTC
CASSQDPSGGRNEQFF
>-|TRBV28|-|TRBJ2-6
TGTGCCAGTTCCCGCTCTGGGGCCAACGTCCTGACTTTC
CASSRSGANVLTF
>-|TRBV9|-|TRBJ1-2
TGTGCCAGCAGCGCTAACAGGGTCTTCGGCTATGGCTACACCTTC
CASSANRVFGYGYTF
>-|TRBV29-1|-|TRBJ2-2
TGCAGCGTTGAAAAACAGTTAAACACCGGGGAGCTGTTTTTT
CSVEKQLNTGELFF
>-|TRBV7-8|-|TRBJ2-2
TGTGCCAGCAGCCGGACTACCGGGTCCTACACCGGGGAGCTGTTTTTT
CASSRTTGSYTGELFF
>few|TRBV5-1|-|TRBJ1-1
TGCGCCAGCAGCTTGACAGGGAACACTGAAGCTTTCTTT
CASSLTGNTEAFF
>-|TRBV5-4|-|TRBJ1-1
TGTGCCAGCAGCTTGTGGGGGAACACTGAAGCTTTCTTT
CASSLWGNTEAFF
>-|TRBV6-6|-|TRBJ2-7
TGTGCCAGCAGTTACAGGGGGAACTACGAGCAGTACTTC
CASSYRGNYEQYF
>-|TRBV28|-|TRBJ2-1
TGTGCCAGCAGTTTAGTCGGCAGGGACAATGAGCAGTTCTTC
CASSLVGRDNEQFF
>-|TRBV19|-|TRBJ2-2
TGTGCCAGCAGTTACTACGGGGAGAACACCGGGGAGCTGTTTTTT
CASSYYGENTGELFF
>-|TRBV7-2|TRBD2|TRBJ2-2
TGTGCCAGCAGCCCGCGGGGGACGAACACCGGGGAGCTGTTTTTT
CASSPRGTNTGELFF
>-|TRBV11-2|-|TRBJ2-5
TGTGCCAGCAGCTTGGAGGGGGCGGGCGCCCAGTACTTC
CASSLEGAGAQYF
>few|TRBV19|-|TRBJ1-3
TGTGCCAGTACCATAGGGACGCGAAACACCATATATTTT
CASTIGTRNTIYF
>-|TRBV15|-|TRBJ2-7
TGTGCCACCAGCAGAGGGCCGGGACATCCTATGGGCTACGAGCAGTACTTC
CATSRGPGHPMGYEQYF
>-|TRBV12-1|-|TRBJ2-2
TGTGCCAGCAGCTTCCATACCGGGACGGCCCCTTGTCTCACCGGGGAGCTGTTTTTT
CASSFHTGTAPCLTGELFF
>-|TRBV7-2|-|TRBJ1-5
TGTGCCAGCAGCTTATGGGACACCTCACCCAATCAGCCCCAGCATTTT
CASSLWDTSPNQPQHF
>-|TRBV5-8|-|TRBJ1-5
TGTGCCAGCAGCTTGGTAGGGAATCAGCCCCAGCATTTT
CASSLVGNQPQHF
>-|TRBV28|-|TRBJ1-2
TGTGCCAGCAGTTCTGGCATTAACTATGGCTACACCTTC
CASSSGINYGYTF